This TCR beta chain was retrieved from a study of cytomegalovirus exposure and HLA in healthy donors. Study at large: The use of the same platform for the 90 to 150 validation repertoires and the roughly 670 first-cohort repertoires was reported by a later analysis. Study conclusions and caveats: There were approximately 150 TCR beta chains listed as cytomegalovirus-associated. In a later analysis, first-cohort TCR clusters were found to tend to co-occur in the 130 or so validation repertoires.

Concerning this clone itself: Its antigen is not identified.

From the 120-subject validation cohort, which was separate from the approximately 670-subject first cohort, the donors were drawn. Using immunoSEQ multiplex PCR, the repertoire was profiled, and TCRdb retains in-frame clones only, with some absent. The table shows about 74,000 clones, with 94% occurring only once. The material sequenced was PBMCs. This TCR was recovered from a man aged 18 to 29 in good health and CMV-seropositive.

As DNA, the CDR3 is TGTGCCAGCAGTCCCCGGACTAGCGGGACTCACACAGATACGCAGTATTTT. Translated, it gives CASSPRTSGTHTDTQYF. The chain joins TRBV27 to TRBJ2-3; 12 bases are shared with TRBD2. Germline CDR1 MNHEY, CDR2 SMNVEV (reference sequence). J lost 2 bases, V lost 5 bases, and 8 bases had no gene match. CDR3 size: 17 residues.